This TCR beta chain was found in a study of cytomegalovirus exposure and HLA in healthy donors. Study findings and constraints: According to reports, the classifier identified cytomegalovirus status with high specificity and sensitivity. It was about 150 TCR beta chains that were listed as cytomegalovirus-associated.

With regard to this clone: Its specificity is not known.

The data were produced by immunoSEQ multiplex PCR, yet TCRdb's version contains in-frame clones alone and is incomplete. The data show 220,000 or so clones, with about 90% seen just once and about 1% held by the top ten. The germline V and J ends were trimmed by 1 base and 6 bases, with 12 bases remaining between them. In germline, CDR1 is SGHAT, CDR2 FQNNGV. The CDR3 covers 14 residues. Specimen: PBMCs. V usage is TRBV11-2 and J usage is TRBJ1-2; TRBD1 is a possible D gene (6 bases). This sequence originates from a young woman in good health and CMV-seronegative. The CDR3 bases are TGTGCCAGCAGCTTAGGGGACAATGGGGATGGCTACACCTTC. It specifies CASSLGDNGDGYTF.